This T cell receptor beta chain stems from a study of cytomegalovirus exposure and HLA in healthy donors. Study-wide results and limits: It is likely that the observed cluster of highly shared sequence variants was a sequencing artifact.

Losses at the gene ends were 6 bases for V and 7 bases for J; bases not matched to a gene: 9. The CDR3 extends over 14 amino acids. The germline V gene encodes CDR1 MDHEN and CDR2 SYDVKM. The PCR ran on 60 Vbeta and 13 Jbeta primers. Profiled with immunoSEQ multiplex PCR; TCRdb holds only in-frame clones, not every one. Altogether 100,000 to 150,000 clones are present, under 85% being singletons, with the ten largest covering over 10%. The sample holds a few counts of this clone. Its antigen is as yet unknown. The V gene is TRBV28, the J gene TRBJ1-5; 7 positions agree with TRBD1. Sequencing was performed on PBMCs. This clonotype was obtained from a woman aged 40 to 50 in good health and CMV-seropositive. CDR3: CASSPTGVRQPQHF. The DNA for the CDR3 is TGTGCCAGCAGCCCCACAGGGGTTCGGCAGCCCCAGCATTTT.